The 29 T cell receptor beta chains given below trace back to one sample, sequenced in a study of spatial heterogeneity in lung cancer. Time point defined: sample taken at primary tumor resection. Using its own MiXCR run on the 5' RACE reads, TCRdb lists one record per CDR3 protein. Among 30,000 to 40,000 distinct CDR3 sequences, around 5% were seen once, and the ten largest hold roughly 27%. The input for sequencing was PBMCs, taken at surgery. Source of these receptors: a female donor with early-stage non-small cell lung cancer.

In its sample, this clonotype was seen many times. The rearrangement uses TRBV2 and TRBJ2-7, with 7 bases matching TRBD1. The junction had 11 bases not matched to a gene; V was cut back by 8 bases and J by 1 base. The CDR3 is made up of 15 amino acids. The germline gives CDR1 SNHLY, CDR2 FYNNEI. The CDR3: CASHWTGLRSYEQYF. The CDR3, as DNA: TGTGCCAGCCATTGGACAGGCCTCAGATCCTACGAGCAGTACTTC.

Ten or more counts support this clonotype. The gene calls are TRBV5-1 and TRBJ2-7; D is perhaps TRBD1 or TRBD2 (5 bases each). The CDR3 spans 14 residues. V was clipped by 4 bases and J by 8 bases, with 19 bases between them. Germline CDR1 and CDR2: SGHRS and YFSETQ. This chain's CDR3 is CASSLTGRDEQQYF. The CDR3, as DNA: TGCGCCAGCAGCCTGACGGGCAGGGACGAGCAGCAGTACTTC.

This clonotype was detected only a few times. The rearrangement uses TRBV7-2 and TRBJ2-7, with 9 bases aligning to TRBD2. CDR1 is SGHTA and CDR2 is FQGNSA in the germline V gene. Trimming took 3 bases from V and 3 from J; bases not matched to a gene: 3. This CDR3 is 14 amino acids long. The CDR3 loop is CASSFIAGDYEQYF. CDR3 DNA sequence: TGTGCCAGCAGCTTTATAGCGGGGGACTACGAGCAGTACTTC.

Many counts were recorded for this clonotype. The gene calls are TRBV7-8 and TRBJ1-5; 8 bases match TRBD1. This CDR3 contains 15 residues. In germline, CDR1 is SGHVS, CDR2 FQNEAQ. V was pared by 5 bases and J by 4 bases, with 7 bases of the junction left unmatched. CDR3 region: CASSQHRQGNQPQHF. The CDR3 nucleotides are TGTGCCAGCAGCCAACATCGACAGGGGAATCAGCCCCAGCATTTT.

The table lists this clonotype with many counts. The chain has TRBV5-4 and TRBJ2-1, with 15 bases lining up with TRBD2. Trimming cost V 4 bases and J 7 bases; bases outside gene matches: 9. Germline loops: CDR1 SGHNT, CDR2 YYREEE (reference sequence). The CDR3 has 17 amino acids. The CDR3 reads CASSPGLAGGLGNEQFF. In DNA, the CDR3 is TGTGCCAGCAGCCCGGGACTAGCGGGGGGTTTAGGGAATGAGCAGTTCTTC.

The chain couples TRBV6-1 to TRBJ1-1; possibly TRBD1 for D (5 bases). V was trimmed by 10 bases and J by 5 bases, leaving 14 bases between them. This CDR3 comprises 12 residues. Germline V CDR1 and CDR2: MNHNS, SASEGT. The CDR3 DNA is TGTGCCACCATAAACGGGGGAACTGAAGCTTTCTTT. Translation gives CATINGGTEAFF.

A remark on this clonotype: It may be a read error: a sequence one base away is much more abundant. The V call is TRBV2, the J call TRBJ1-2; D remains unclear. Germline V gives CDR1 SNHLY, CDR2 FYNNEI. The V end lost 0 bases, the J end lost 2 bases, and 4 bases lay between the germline ends. The length of the CDR3 is 13 residues. CDR3 bases: TGTGCCAGCAGTGAAGCGAGCAACTATGGCTACACCTTC. Residues: CASSEASNYGYTF.

The chain couples TRBV5-1 to TRBJ1-4, with D perhaps matching TRBD1 (5 bases). The CDR3 is 14 residues long. V lost 1 base, J lost 6 bases, and 10 bases lay in between. The V gene's germline CDR1 is SGHRS and CDR2 YFSETQ. The CDR3 nucleotides read TGCGCCAGCAGCTTGTCAGGGTGGGATGAAAAACTGTTTTTT. Its protein product is CASSLSGWDEKLFF.

This clonotype was detected ten times or more. The chain uses TRBV7-9 and TRBJ2-1; 12 bases are shared with TRBD1. V gave up 3 bases and J gave up 8 bases; unmatched junction bases: 5. Germline loops: CDR1 SEHNR, CDR2 FQNEAQ (reference sequence). This CDR3 is built from 15 residues. CDR3 region: CASSFRDRGRYEQFF. The CDR3 region has the DNA TGTGCCAGCAGCTTTCGGGACAGGGGGCGTTATGAGCAGTTCTTC.

This clonotype was counted ten times or more. V and J are TRBV4-1 and TRBJ2-6; unclear D gene. Trimming shortened V by 1 base and J by 3 bases, and 7 bases separated the two germline ends. CDR3 size: 15 residues. CDR1 MGHRA and CDR2 YSYEKL come from the germline V gene. CDR3 coding DNA: TGCGCCAGCAGCCAAGTTTTCGGTGGGGCCAACGTCCTGACTTTC. This codes for CASSQVFGGANVLTF.

This clonotype was observed many times. This chain connects TRBV5-5 to TRBJ2-7, with 7 bases aligning to TRBD1. Germline V gene data show CDR1 as SGHKS and CDR2 as YYEKEE (reference sequence). The CDR3 spans 14 residues. J gave up 6 bases and V 1 base, and 7 bases lay outside the gene matches. CDR3 sequence reads: CASSLTGARSEQYF. CDR3 bases: TGTGCCAGCAGCTTGACAGGGGCGAGGAGCGAGCAGTACTTC.

There are many counts of this clonotype. The chain is built from TRBV9 and TRBJ2-5; D gene unclear. The CDR3 sequence is 14 residues long. The germline V gene encodes CDR1 SGDLS and CDR2 YYNGEE. Trimming pared 4 bases from V and 1 base from J, leaving 11 bases between. The CDR3, as DNA: TGTGCCAGCAGCACTACCCCTTCCCAAGAGACCCAGTACTTC. Its translation: CASSTTPSQETQYF. Full variable domain (rest looked up from reference TRBV9 and TRBJ2-5): DSGVTQTPKHLITATGQRVTLRCSPRSGDLSVYWYQQSLDQGLQFLIQYYNGEERAKGNILERFSAQQFPDLHSELNLSSLELGDSALYFCASSTTPSQETQYFGPGTRLLVL.

The table lists this clonotype with many counts. The chain is built from TRBV7-9 and TRBJ1-6, with 8 bases identical to TRBD1. Germline V gives CDR1 SEHNR, CDR2 FQNEAQ (reference sequence). Trimming cost V 8 bases and J 8 bases; bases outside gene matches: 5. This CDR3 has 13 residues. The CDR3 DNA reads as TGTGCCAGCTCGGGACAGGACCATTCACCCCTCCACTTT. The encoded protein is CASSGQDHSPLHF.

This clonotype was detected many times. This chain links TRBV4-3 with TRBJ2-5, with a possible D match to TRBD1 (6 bases). Looked up from germline, CDR1 is LGHNA and CDR2 is YSLEER. Trimming removed 2 bases from V and 7 bases from J, with 14 bases in between. CDR3 length: 14 residues. CDR3 nucleotides: TGCGCCAGCAGCCAATACAGGGAACTTTCGACCCAGTACTTC. This encodes CASSQYRELSTQYF.

This clonotype was recorded many times. This rearrangement joins TRBV3-1 to TRBJ1-3; unclear D gene. The CDR3 is 14 amino acids. The V and J ends lost 2 bases and 4 bases respectively, with 9 bases between them. Germline V CDR1 and CDR2: LGHDT, YNNKEL (reference sequence). The CDR3 DNA follows: TGTGCCAGCAGCCAATTTCTAGGGGGAAACACCATATATTTT. Translation: CASSQFLGGNTIYF.

There are a few counts of this clonotype. The V call is TRBV7-3, the J call TRBJ2-1; D not resolved. V was cut by 2 bases and J by 6 bases, with 8 bases left in between. The germline gives CDR1 SGHTA, CDR2 FQGTGA. This CDR3 is 13 amino acids long. The DNA of the CDR3 is TGTGCCAGCAGCTTATTCACGGGCAATGAGCAGTTCTTC. Protein sequence: CASSLFTGNEQFF.

Many counts were recorded for this clonotype. The chain links TRBV5-1 to TRBJ2-1, with D perhaps TRBD2 (6 bases). Trimming took 7 bases from V and 6 from J, leaving 17 bases between them. CDR3 length equals 14 residues. CDR1 is SGHRS and CDR2 is YFSETQ in the germline V gene. In DNA, the CDR3 is TGCGCCAGCGACCTCTACGGAGGGGTCAATGAGCAGTTCTTC. This gives the protein CASDLYGGVNEQFF. Variable domain in full (rest from reference TRBV5-1 and TRBJ2-1): KAGVTQTPRYLIKTRGQQVTLSCSPISGHRSVSWYQQTPGQGLQFLFEYFSETQRNKGNFPGRFSGRQFSNSRSEMNVSTLELGDSALYLCASDLYGGVNEQFFGPGTRLTVL.

Judged by abundance, this clonotype is large (0.1 to 1%). The gene calls are TRBV6-2 or TRBV6-3 and TRBJ1-2; tentatively, D is TRBD1 (5 bases). This CDR3 is built from 13 residues. Per the germline V gene, CDR1 is MNHEY and CDR2 is SVGEGT. Trimming left V 6 bases short and J 4 bases short, with 12 bases between. CDR3 residues: CASRTTARYGYTF. Written as DNA, the CDR3 is TGTGCCAGCAGGACGACAGCCCGCTATGGCTACACCTTC.

This clonotype was observed a few times. The chain employs TRBV12-3 or TRBV12-4 and TRBJ1-6; D is unresolved. V dropped 7 bases and J dropped 5 bases, with 9 bases sitting between them. This CDR3 is built from 13 residues. In nucleotides, the CDR3 is TGTGCCAGCACCGAGACCCATAATTCACCCCTCCACTTT. It is translated as CASTETHNSPLHF.

This clonotype was seen ten or more times. V is TRBV30 and J is TRBJ1-1; TRBD1 aligns across 10 bases. V lost 1 base to trimming and J lost 5 bases; unmatched junction nucleotides: 4. The CDR3 has 14 amino acids. Germline V gene data show CDR1 as GTSNPN and CDR2 as SVGIG (reference sequence). This CDR3 is CAWSATGGWTEAFF. CDR3 sequence (DNA): TGTGCCTGGAGTGCGACAGGGGGCTGGACTGAAGCTTTCTTT.

The chain has TRBV6-5 and TRBJ2-7; 7 bases fit TRBD1. This CDR3 comprises 15 residues. CDR1 is MNHEY, CDR2 SVGAGI, per germline. With 6 bases clipped from V and 2 bases from J, the junction kept 10 bases outside the gene matches. In DNA form, the CDR3 reads TGTGCCAGCAGCTTACTGGGGCAGGGGGCCTACGAGCAGTACTTC. This encodes CASSLLGQGAYEQYF.

This clonotype was counted many times. V gene TRBV4-2 combines with J gene TRBJ1-1; the D is unclear. V lost 1 base and J 4 bases, leaving 16 bases between the germline ends. The CDR3 extends over 16 amino acids. The V gene's germline CDR1 is LGHNA and CDR2 YNFKEQ. The CDR3 DNA sequence: TGTGCCAGCAGCCAAGTCAGCGTTGCCGGTCCCACTGAAGCTTTCTTT. It yields the protein CASSQVSVAGPTEAFF.

This clonotype was seen ten or more times. V usage is TRBV24-1 and J usage is TRBJ2-1; no definite D call. The CDR3 is 15 residues long. Per germline, CDR1 KGHDR and CDR2 SFDVKD. Trimming removed 0 bases from V and 4 bases from J, with 9 bases in between. In DNA form, the CDR3 reads TGTGCCACCAGTGATTTGCAATTTCAGTACAATGAGCAGTTCTTC. This encodes CATSDLQFQYNEQFF.

This chain links TRBV6-2 or TRBV6-3 with TRBJ1-1; no clear D gene. Looked up from germline, CDR1 is MNHEY and CDR2 is SVGEGT. Trimming removed 6 bases at V and 5 bases at J, with 10 bases between. This CDR3 is 12 amino acids long. The CDR3 DNA sequence: TGTGCCAGCAGCGAGCTAAGGACTGAAGCTTTCTTT. Amino acids: CASSELRTEAFF.

The chain couples TRBV6-1 to TRBJ2-3; possible D gene TRBD2, 6 bases. Between the trimmed V and J ends, which lost 10 bases and 5 bases, there was a span of 13 bases. This CDR3 region has 12 residues. Germline V CDR1 and CDR2: MNHNS, SASEGT. The CDR3 DNA follows: TGTGCCACCCGGCCCGGGGGAGATACGCAGTATTTT. It is translated as CATRPGGDTQYF.

This clonotype was picked up many times. The chain recombines TRBV6-5 with TRBJ2-7; D is undetermined. The CDR3 is 15 residues long. The ends were cut back, 5 bases at V and 7 bases at J, with 21 bases in the middle. Germline CDR1 MNHEY, CDR2 SVGAGI. Here the CDR3 reads CASSPVSYTTKEQYF. The CDR3 DNA is TGTGCCAGCAGTCCCGTAAGCTACACCACGAAAGAGCAGTACTTC.

This clonotype was seen at least ten times. This chain uses TRBV7-8 with TRBJ1-5, with 10 bases matching TRBD1. Germline CDR1 and CDR2: SGHVS and FQNEAQ. Losses at the gene ends were 4 bases for V and 2 bases for J; bases not matched to a gene: 8. The CDR3 runs 17 residues. The CDR3 here is CASSSRTGGRGNQPQHF. CDR3 in DNA: TGTGCCAGCAGCTCCCGGACAGGGGGGAGAGGCAATCAGCCCCAGCATTTT.

This clonotype was seen a few times. V is TRBV5-1 and J is TRBJ2-3, with 7 nucleotides matching TRBD1. From germline, CDR1 is SGHRS and CDR2 YFSETQ. The V segment lost 0 bases and the J segment 5 bases; nucleotides outside the gene matches: 12. CDR3 length: 17 amino acids. In DNA, the CDR3 is TGCGCCAGCAGCTTGGACAGGGGCCGCACAGTGATAGATACGCAGTATTTT. Translation: CASSLDRGRTVIDTQYF. The full variable domain, rest sourced from reference TRBV5-1 and TRBJ2-3, is KAGVTQTPRYLIKTRGQQVTLSCSPISGHRSVSWYQQTPGQGLQFLFEYFSETQRNKGNFPGRFSGRQFSNSRSEMNVSTLELGDSALYLCASSLDRGRTVIDTQYFGPGTRLTVL.

This clonotype was detected many times. This chain links TRBV7-9 with TRBJ2-5; 9 bases align to TRBD2. This CDR3 is built from 15 residues. J was trimmed by 5 bases and V by 5 bases; bases with no gene match: 9. Germline assignment: CDR1 SEHNR and CDR2 FQNEAQ (reference sequence). The CDR3: CASSLAGGLEETQYF. Here the CDR3 DNA reads TGTGCCAGCAGCCTGGCGGGGGGGCTGGAGGAGACCCAGTACTTC.